This T cell receptor (beta chain) was recovered during a study of T cell responses to AZD1222 COVID-19 vaccine. Study context: Pooled samples include second doses given at about 4 or 12 weeks.

Study results and limitations: Spike-specific TCR breadth rose after two AZD1222 doses, and depth rose as well. No repertoire was sampled before or during the peak T cell response, only after it.

In the case of this clone: Its target is unknown.

The protocol was immunoSEQ multiplex PCR, while the TCRdb copy is restricted to in-frame clones and leaves out a portion. The sample gives some 150,000 clones, 90% of which show up once; roughly 3.2% is in the top ten. The CDR3 has 16 residues. V lost 1 base, J lost 2 bases, and 5 bases stayed unmatched. CDR1 and CDR2 from the germline V gene are KGHSH and LQKENI. The sequenced sample was peripheral blood, obtained on day 0 of AZD1222 vaccination. The sequence was obtained from an adult in good health. The gene calls are TRBV18 and TRBJ1-3; TRBD1 matches at 7 bases. The CDR3 nucleotides are TGTGCCAGCTCACCACTAGCGACAGGGACTGGAAACACCATATATTTT. Translating gives CASSPLATGTGNTIYF.